This entry lists 17 T cell receptor beta chains sequenced from one sample in a study of blood T cell repertoires in COVID-19. Clones were sequenced by immunoSEQ multiplex PCR, and TCRdb holds only the in-frame ones, with some missing. In the table there are around 200,000 clones, 86% of which are singletons. The specimen sequenced was peripheral blood. The receptors derive from a woman over 75 in a cohort sampled during active or convalescent COVID-19.

The rearrangement joins TRBV6-6 to TRBJ2-5; possible D gene TRBD1, 5 bases. Germline V gives CDR1 MNHNY, CDR2 SVGAGI (reference sequence). V lost 3 bases, J lost 1 base, and 15 bases lay in between. The CDR3 consists of 16 residues. The CDR3 sequence is CASSYRSGTGQETQYF. Here the CDR3 DNA reads TGTGCCAGCAGTTATCGGTCAGGCACAGGCCAAGAGACCCAGTACTTC.

This chain connects TRBV6-6 to TRBJ1-6; 7 bases align to TRBD1. Germline trimming cut 5 bases from V and 4 bases from J; bases unmatched to any gene: 17. The CDR3 consists of 19 residues. Germline CDR1 MNHNY, CDR2 SVGAGI (reference sequence). The CDR3 bases are TGTGCCAGCAGTCCAGGGATTCGATACGGGACAGATTATAATTCACCCCTCCACTTT. Protein product: CASSPGIRYGTDYNSPLHF.

The V and J genes are TRBV11-2 and TRBJ1-2, with 7 bases matching TRBD1. From germline, CDR1 is SGHAT and CDR2 FQNNGV. V dropped 4 bases and J dropped 4; count of bases not matched to a gene: 0. The CDR3 runs to 12 residues. The CDR3 bases are TGTGCCAGCAGCTCAGGGGGCTATGGCTACACCTTC. It encodes CASSSGGYGYTF.

The rearrangement uses TRBV9 and TRBJ1-2; maybe TRBD1 (5 bases). Germline-derived CDR1 and CDR2 are SGDLS and YYNGEE. CDR3 length: 13 amino acids. Trimming stripped 4 bases from V and 2 bases from J, with 9 bases between. CDR3 region: CASSIQENYGYTF. The CDR3 bases are TGTGCCAGCAGCATACAGGAGAACTATGGCTACACCTTC.

The chain carries TRBV4-1 and TRBJ1-5, with D unresolved. This CDR3 is 13 amino acids long. With 3 bases removed from V and 7 bases from J, the gap between germline ends came to 10 bases. Germline V CDR1 and CDR2: MGHRA, YSYEKL. The CDR3 loop is CASSHPLGQPQHF. CDR3 nucleotides: TGCGCCAGCAGCCATCCCCTGGGCCAGCCCCAGCATTTT.

CDR3 in amino acids: CASSLEGTVVQETQYF. Here the CDR3 DNA reads TGCGCCAGCAGCTTGGAAGGGACAGTTGTTCAAGAGACCCAGTACTTC. The chain uses TRBV5-1 and TRBJ2-5, with 7 bases fitting TRBD1. Germline-derived CDR1 and CDR2 are SGHRS and YFSETQ. The CDR3 runs to 16 residues. The junction had 7 bases not matched to a gene; V was cut back by 0 bases and J by 2 bases.

V gene TRBV6-2 or TRBV6-3 combines with J gene TRBJ2-1; D is unclear. CDR1 and CDR2 from the germline V gene are MNHEY and SVGEGT. Trimming shortened V by 4 bases and J by 2 bases, and 9 bases separated the two germline ends. This CDR3 spans 14 amino acids. The CDR3: CASSFVQTYNEQFF. In nucleotides, the CDR3 is TGTGCCAGCAGTTTCGTGCAGACCTACAATGAGCAGTTCTTC.

This sequence joins TRBV24-1 and TRBJ1-4, with a weak D call TRBD1 (6 bases). The V end lost 4 bases, the J end lost 8 bases, and 16 bases lay between the germline ends. This CDR3 region has 15 residues. Germline V CDR1 and CDR2: KGHDR, SFDVKD. The CDR3 DNA is TGTGCCACCAGTGACCGCAGGGGTCAGCGGGAAAAACTGTTTTTT. Its translation: CATSDRRGQREKLFF.

This chain joins TRBV5-5 and TRBJ2-3; 11 bases line up with TRBD2. The trim removed 7 bases at V and 6 bases at J, leaving 10 bases unmatched. CDR1 and CDR2 from the germline V gene are SGHKS and YYEKEE (reference sequence). This CDR3 region has 15 residues. The CDR3 sequence is CASVSGGAPGDTQYF. The CDR3 DNA sequence: TGTGCCAGCGTTAGCGGGGGGGCCCCGGGGGATACGCAGTATTTT.

The V and J genes are TRBV5-1 and TRBJ1-1, with D uncertain. Trimming took 0 bases from V and 4 from J, leaving 10 bases between them. This CDR3 has 14 residues. CDR1 is SGHRS, CDR2 YFSETQ, per germline. The DNA for the CDR3 is TGCGCCAGCAGCTTGGGACCCGCTAGCACTGAAGCTTTCTTT. Its translation is CASSLGPASTEAFF.

This chain connects TRBV27 to TRBJ1-4, with no clear D. This CDR3 has 16 residues. Germline V gene lookup returns CDR1 MNHEY and CDR2 SMNVEV (reference sequence). Trimming removed 5 bases at V and 3 bases at J, with 16 bases between. The CDR3 reads CASSQNIIRANEKLFF. The CDR3 coding sequence is TGTGCCAGCAGTCAGAACATCATTCGGGCTAATGAAAAACTGTTTTTT.

The chain couples TRBV9 to TRBJ1-1; D is ambiguous. CDR3 length: 15 residues. From germline, CDR1 is SGDLS and CDR2 YYNGEE. Trimming removed 3 bases from V and 3 bases from J, with 15 bases in between. CDR3 sequence (DNA): TGTGCCAGCAGCGAGGAGGACGGGCCGCACACTGAAGCTTTCTTT. Its translation is CASSEEDGPHTEAFF.

The count of this clone is one. The V gene is TRBV7-6, the J gene TRBJ1-4, with D possibly TRBD1 on 5 matching bases. Germline-derived CDR1 and CDR2 are SGHVS and FNYEAQ. The CDR3 extends over 15 amino acids. Trimming removed 10 bases at V and 7 bases at J, with 22 bases between. CDR3 loop: CATSGYETGIEKLFF. In DNA form, the CDR3 reads TGTGCCACCTCCGGGTATGAAACAGGAATTGAAAAACTGTTTTTT.

V and J are TRBV6-2 or TRBV6-3 and TRBJ2-1; 14 bases fit TRBD2. The CDR3 contains 15 residues. Per the germline V gene, CDR1 is MNHEY and CDR2 is SVGEGT. V lost 5 bases and J lost 9; bases outside the gene matches: 6. The CDR3 region is CASSEGLAGVSEQFF. The CDR3 DNA sequence: TGTGCCAGCAGTGAGGGACTAGCGGGAGTCTCTGAGCAGTTCTTC.

This sequence joins TRBV2 and TRBJ2-3; the D gene is possibly TRBD1 (5 bases). Trimming removed 3 bases at V and 4 bases at J, with 11 bases between. The CDR3 consists of 14 residues. Germline assignment: CDR1 SNHLY and CDR2 FYNNEI. DNA of the CDR3: TGTGCCAGCAGTGAGGGCAGGGCGGCAGATACGCAGTATTTT. This gives the protein CASSEGRAADTQYF.

The chain uses TRBV28 and TRBJ2-7; TRBD1 matches 10 bases. Germline assignment: CDR1 MDHEN and CDR2 SYDVKM. The CDR3 totals 16 residues. The trim removed 6 bases at V and 2 bases at J, leaving 10 bases unmatched. The CDR3 nucleotides are TGTGCCAGCAGGGCATCGGACAGGGGGATCCCCTACGAGCAGTACTTC. Translating gives CASRASDRGIPYEQYF.

The chain is built from TRBV23-1 and TRBJ2-7; TRBD1 agrees at 8 bases. TRBV23-1 is an ORF; its function is uncertain. After removal of 7 bases from V and 9 bases from J, the junction contained 17 bases not matched to a gene. The CDR3 sequence is 15 residues long. The CDR3 DNA reads TGCGCCAGCACCGGGGCTCCAGGGGGCGAATCGCCGCAGTACGTC. It translates to CASTGAPGGESPQYV.